This T cell receptor beta chain was found in a study of T cell repertoires in cytomegalovirus infection. Worth noting for this clonotype: Its specificity is unknown.

Study-wide findings and caveats: Within the response measured ex vivo, HLA-C-restricted CMV-specific TCR beta clonotypes were dominant. Cumulative frequency of public TCR beta families picked out carriers of CMV plus the relevant HLA.

TCRdb passed the reads through MiXCR, listing each CDR3 protein once. The sample lists around 300,000 distinct CDR3 sequences, 20% to 25% occurring once. Sequencing was performed on cultured PBMCs, taken from culture after CMV antigen stimulation. This sequence was found in a human donor in good health (CMV status not recorded). Some clones in this sample may be carry-over from other donors' samples.

Here the CDR3 reads CASSLGRGLAGELFF. As DNA, the CDR3 is TGTGCCAGCAGTTTAGGCAGGGGGCTGGCCGGGGAGCTGTTTTTT. This chain links TRBV12-3 or TRBV12-4 with TRBJ2-2; 8 bases line up with TRBD1. The junction had 4 bases not matched to a gene; V was cut back by 1 base and J by 6 bases. The CDR3 has 15 residues.